This T cell receptor beta chain was recovered during a study of a mutant IDH1 vaccine in newly diagnosed glioma. The wider study: The study started vaccination 4-6 weeks after radiotherapy alone, or with temozolomide cycles. Patients got radiotherapy, temozolomide, or both beforehand, and most got both.

V gave up 3 bases and J gave up 6 bases, with 22 bases separating them. The CDR3 is 17 residues long. Looked up from germline, CDR1 is MNHEY and CDR2 is SMNVEV (reference sequence). Noted time point: week 47, end of study. Vaccination used 300 ug of mutant IDH1 20-mer peptide per dose, with topical imiquimod. This clone is labeled as medium-sized. Its specificity is not known. This table comes from immunoSEQ multiplex PCR, and its TCRdb copy is limited to in-frame clones, with some not included. The table includes some 40,000 clones, roughly 82% detected once. The receptor was isolated from a man aged 40-55 years with glioma. The V gene is TRBV27, the J gene TRBJ2-3; a possible D gene is TRBD1 (6 bases). Material: PBMCs, obtained from a glioma patient whose treatment included an IDH1 peptide vaccine. CDR3 region: CASSLVQGQSHRDTQYF. Here the CDR3 DNA reads TGTGCCAGCAGTTTGGTTCAGGGGCAGTCCCATAGGGATACGCAGTATTTT.